This TCR beta chain was captured by sequencing in a study of cytomegalovirus exposure and HLA in healthy donors. V was pared by 5 bases and J by 4 bases, with 5 bases of the junction left unmatched. CDR3 length equals 14 residues. Germline V lookup: CDR1 MDHEN, CDR2 SYDVKM. Use of 60 Vbeta and 13 Jbeta primers characterized the PCR. Profiling relied on immunoSEQ multiplex PCR, and the TCRdb table lists in-frame clones only, not all of them. The sample carries around 150,000 clones, about 66% recorded once. This chain links TRBV28 with TRBJ1-5, with 7 bases identical to TRBD1. Sequencing used PBMCs. The sequence was obtained from a human donor in good health. The CDR3 sequence: CASSRPTGNQPQHF. In DNA form, the CDR3 reads TGTGCCAGCAGTCGCCCGACAGGGAATCAGCCCCAGCATTTT.